Below, 20 T cell receptor beta chains from the same sample are listed, as sequenced in a study of cytomegalovirus exposure and HLA in healthy donors. Use of 60 Vbeta and 13 Jbeta primers characterized the PCR. Sequencing used immunoSEQ multiplex PCR; TCRdb keeps in-frame clones, though not all of them. Of under 250,000 clones in the sample, roughly 84% were seen once. The sequencing sample was made of PBMCs. The source is a girl aged 2-10 years in good health and CMV-seronegative.

The genes are TRBV27 and TRBJ1-6, with 8 bases aligning to TRBD1. Trimming took 3 bases from V and 6 from J; bases not matched to a gene: 1. This CDR3 spans 14 amino acids. Germline V gene data show CDR1 as MNHEY and CDR2 as SMNVEV (reference sequence). CDR3 residues: CASSFDRGNSPLHF. The CDR3, as DNA: TGTGCCAGCAGTTTCGACAGGGGTAATTCACCCCTCCACTTT.

The chain combines TRBV2 with TRBJ2-5; D unresolved. V was shortened by 2 bases and J by 1 base, with 8 bases between the two germline ends. CDR1 and CDR2 from the germline V gene are SNHLY and FYNNEI. The length of the CDR3 is 14 residues. CDR3 in DNA: TGTGCCAGCAGTGAATCCCAGGCCCAAGAGACCCAGTACTTC. This codes for CASSESQAQETQYF.

The gene calls are TRBV6-1 and TRBJ2-7, with D perhaps TRBD1 (5 bases). The CDR3 is made up of 12 amino acids. Trimming left V 1 base short and J 4 bases short, with 5 bases between. The germline CDR1 and CDR2 sequences are MNHNS and SASEGT. The CDR3 sequence is CASSEEGYEQYF. DNA of the CDR3: TGTGCCAGCAGTGAAGAGGGGTACGAGCAGTACTTC.

V and J are TRBV19 and TRBJ2-1, with D uncertain. The germline V gene has CDR1 LNHDA and CDR2 SQIVND (reference sequence). The CDR3 runs 14 residues. Trimming cost V 7 bases and J 6 bases, with 16 bases left between them. Written as DNA, the CDR3 is TGTGCCAGTAAACGAGGCGACCCCTTCAATGAGCAGTTCTTC. This translates into CASKRGDPFNEQFF.

V and J are TRBV7-8 and TRBJ1-2; no firm D call. CDR1 and CDR2 (germline): SGHVS, FQNEAQ. V lost 5 bases and J lost 7, with 11 bases in between. This CDR3 is built from 12 residues. The chain's CDR3 is CASSGPRGGYTF. As DNA, the CDR3 is TGTGCCAGCAGCGGGCCCCGGGGTGGCTACACCTTC.

A few counts support this clone. The V gene is TRBV7-6, the J gene TRBJ1-3; D is undetermined. Germline loops: CDR1 SGHVS, CDR2 FNYEAQ. Deletions cut 1 base from V and 8 bases from J, with 12 bases between. The CDR3 loop spans 14 amino acids. CDR3 loop: CASSLGRRQDTIYF. In DNA form, the CDR3 reads TGTGCCAGCAGCTTAGGGCGACGCCAGGACACCATATATTTT.

The J gene is TRBJ1-2, the V gene TRBV6-6; D gene unclear. Trimming took 7 bases from V and 10 from J, leaving 19 bases between them. The CDR3 is 13 residues long. Germline lookup yields CDR1 MNHNY and CDR2 SVGAGI (reference sequence). CDR3 nucleotides: TGTGCCAGCAAGAGAGGGCAGTATGCAATCTACACCTTC. Its translation: CASKRGQYAIYTF.

The rearrangement joins TRBV27 to TRBJ2-3; 9 bases line up with TRBD2. V was clipped by 3 bases and J by 11 bases; unmatched bases: 6. The length of the CDR3 is 13 residues. Looked up from germline, CDR1 is MNHEY and CDR2 is SMNVEV (reference sequence). DNA for the CDR3: TGTGCCAGCAGTTTTGCGGGGGGGCGGTGGCAGTATTTT. Its translation is CASSFAGGRWQYF.

The chain uses TRBV10-1 and TRBJ2-7; tentative D call: TRBD2 (7 bases). CDR3 length: 14 amino acids. Germline V gene data show CDR1 as WNHNN and CDR2 as SYGVQD (reference sequence). Trimming removed 2 bases at V and 7 bases at J, with 15 bases between. CDR3 loop: CASSEGGAIGEQYF. In DNA form, the CDR3 reads TGCGCCAGCAGTGAGGGGGGGGCAATCGGAGAGCAGTACTTC.

The chain employs TRBV30 and TRBJ2-5; 10 positions agree with TRBD2. This CDR3 spans 15 amino acids. V was clipped by 2 bases and J by 5 bases; unmatched bases: 8. The germline V gene encodes CDR1 GTSNPN and CDR2 SVGIG (reference sequence). The CDR3 DNA reads TGTGCCTGGAGTCCGCTAGCGGGAGTAGGGGAGACCCAGTACTTC. It specifies CAWSPLAGVGETQYF.

This chain links TRBV6-1 with TRBJ1-5, with 11 positions matching TRBD1. The CDR3 covers 16 residues. Germline V gene data show CDR1 as MNHNS and CDR2 as SASEGT. After removal of 4 bases from V and 6 bases from J, the junction contained 8 bases not matched to a gene. The DNA of the CDR3 is TGTGCCAGCAGTGCCCCGGCCGGGACAGGGGGTCAGCCCCAGCATTTT. Protein sequence: CASSAPAGTGGQPQHF.

The chain combines TRBV30 with TRBJ1-6; D call uncertain. The ends were cut back, 3 bases at V and 0 bases at J, with 6 bases in the middle. The CDR3 contains 14 residues. CDR1 is GTSNPN, CDR2 SVGIG, per germline (reference sequence). The CDR3 nucleotides read TGTGCCTGGAGGGGCGTCTCCTATAATTCACCCCTCCACTTT. Translation gives CAWRGVSYNSPLHF.

This rearrangement joins TRBV20-1 to TRBJ2-6; D unclear. The germline CDR1 and CDR2 sequences are DFQATT and SNEGSKA (reference sequence). This CDR3 is built from 11 residues. Trimming left V 1 base short and J 13 bases short, with 8 bases between. The CDR3 DNA sequence: TGCAGTGCTAGAGGCCTTAGTGTCCTGACTTTC. This encodes CSARGLSVLTF.

This clone was counted a single time. The V call is TRBV5-1, the J call TRBJ1-6; TRBD1 matches at 9 bases. V lost 2 bases, J lost 8 bases, and 5 bases stayed unmatched. This CDR3 spans 15 amino acids. CDR1 is SGHRS and CDR2 is YFSETQ in the germline V gene. This CDR3 reads CASSLEDRGYSPLHF. The CDR3 DNA reads TGCGCCAGCAGCTTAGAGGACAGGGGTTATTCACCCCTCCACTTT.

The chain uses TRBV7-9 and TRBJ1-3; 7 bases are a match to TRBD1. The V segment lost 6 bases and the J segment 0 bases; nucleotides outside the gene matches: 8. The CDR3 consists of 16 residues. Per germline, CDR1 SEHNR and CDR2 FQNEAQ (reference sequence). CDR3 in amino acids: CASSLKQGISGNTIYF. Here the CDR3 DNA reads TGTGCCAGCAGTCTAAAACAGGGGATCTCTGGAAACACCATATATTTT.

This chain links TRBV6-1 with TRBJ1-4, with 9 bases lining up with TRBD1. V shed 2 bases, J shed 8 bases, and the junction held 12 bases outside the gene matches. CDR1 is MNHNS and CDR2 is SASEGT in the germline V gene. This CDR3 is built from 17 residues. The CDR3 loop is CASSESRGDRVLEKLFF. The CDR3 coding sequence is TGTGCCAGCAGTGAATCGAGAGGGGACAGGGTACTGGAAAAACTGTTTTTT.

This chain joins TRBV5-1 and TRBJ2-1; 9 nucleotides agree with TRBD2. CDR3 length: 14 amino acids. Germline CDR1 reads SGHRS; CDR2 reads YFSETQ. Unmatched junction bases numbered 8, after V lost 6 bases and J lost 7 bases. The CDR3 bases are TGCGCCAGCAACCTAGCGGGAATCTCGAATGAGCAGTTCTTC. Its translation: CASNLAGISNEQFF.

The chain employs TRBV10-1 and TRBJ2-3; TRBD2 agrees at 7 bases. V lost 0 bases to trimming and J lost 6 bases; unmatched junction nucleotides: 9. CDR3 length: 16 residues. Germline CDR1 reads WNHNN; CDR2 reads SYGVQD (reference sequence). CDR3 in amino acids: CASSESGGLLKDTQYF. The CDR3 DNA is TGCGCCAGCAGTGAGTCTGGGGGACTACTTAAGGATACGCAGTATTTT.

V usage is TRBV5-1 and J usage is TRBJ2-1; the D gene is possibly TRBD2 (6 bases). The CDR3 runs 16 residues. V shed 1 base and J shed 0 bases, with 11 bases lying between them. The V gene's germline CDR1 is SGHRS and CDR2 YFSETQ. The CDR3 DNA reads as TGCGCCAGCAGCTTGAGCGGGCCTAGCTCCTACAATGAGCAGTTCTTC. Translated: CASSLSGPSSYNEQFF.

The gene calls are TRBV29-1 and TRBJ2-3; the match to TRBD2 covers 10 bases. V gave up 6 bases and J gave up 5 bases; unmatched junction bases: 11. CDR1 is SQVTM, CDR2 ANQGSEA, per germline. CDR3 length: 15 amino acids. The CDR3 is CSVAPTSGLGDTQYF. The CDR3 DNA follows: TGCAGCGTAGCCCCGACTAGCGGGTTGGGAGATACGCAGTATTTT.